The next 19 T cell receptor beta chains were all read from a single sample in a study of siplizumab effects on memory and regulatory T cells. Sequencing used immunoSEQ multiplex PCR; TCRdb keeps in-frame clones, though not all of them. Seen here are around 100,000 clones, roughly 92% observed once, and the top ten hold about 1.1%. The sample was CD4+ T cells sorted from blood. All receptors come from a human donor in good health.

The gene calls are TRBV5-6 and TRBJ1-5, with TRBD1 as a possible D gene (5 bases). CDR1 and CDR2 from the germline V gene are SGHDT and YYEEEE. The ends were cut back, 4 bases at V and 6 bases at J, with 11 bases in the middle. The CDR3 covers 13 residues. CDR3: CASSPVGGQPQHF. The CDR3 DNA reads as TGTGCCAGCAGCCCTGTTGGGGGTCAGCCCCAGCATTTT.

The chain links TRBV5-1 to TRBJ1-1; D unclear. CDR3 size: 15 residues. V was shortened by 4 bases and J by 5 bases, with 18 bases between the two germline ends. Germline values: CDR1 SGHRS, CDR2 YFSETQ. In DNA, the CDR3 is TGCGCCAGCAGCCGACATATAGACGCGGGGACTGAAGCTTTCTTT. Its translation is CASSRHIDAGTEAFF.

As regards this clone: This CDR3 is also generated by other DNA sequences in the sample. CDR3 DNA: TGCGCCAGCAGCGCCGGGACCAACTCCTACGAGCAGTACTTC. Residues: CASSAGTNSYEQYF. This chain joins TRBV5-1 and TRBJ2-7; D might be TRBD1 or TRBD2, each matching 5 bases. The V gene lost 4 bases and the J gene lost 0 bases, with 11 bases spanning the gap. The V gene's germline CDR1 is SGHRS and CDR2 YFSETQ. The CDR3 is made up of 14 amino acids.

This chain uses TRBV11-2 with TRBJ1-1; unclear D gene. Trimming removed 2 bases from V and 7 bases from J, with 8 bases in between. From germline, CDR1 is SGHAT and CDR2 FQNNGV. The CDR3 contains 12 residues. The CDR3 sequence is CASSLTGDEAFF. The DNA for the CDR3 is TGTGCCAGCAGCTTAACTGGGGATGAAGCTTTCTTT.

The chain couples TRBV28 to TRBJ1-1; no clear D. Trimming removed 2 bases from V and 8 bases from J, with 12 bases in between. Germline-derived CDR1 and CDR2 are MDHEN and SYDVKM. The CDR3 sequence is 13 residues long. CDR3 in amino acids: CASSLVVGIEAFF. CDR3 coding DNA: TGTGCCAGCAGTTTAGTCGTGGGGATCGAAGCTTTCTTT. Complete variable domain (other parts from reference TRBV28 and TRBJ1-1): DVKVTQSSRYLVKRTGEKVFLECVQDMDHENMFWYRQDPGLGLRLIYFSYDVKMKEKGDIPEGYSVSREKKERFSLILESASTNQTSMYLCASSLVVGIEAFFGQGTRLTVV.

This chain joins TRBV5-1 and TRBJ2-2, with TRBD1 matching 8 bases. The CDR3 contains 17 residues. Per germline, CDR1 SGHRS and CDR2 YFSETQ. Trimming took 0 bases from V and 4 from J; bases not matched to a gene: 8. The CDR3 reads CASSLGQGAGSTGELFF. CDR3 bases: TGCGCCAGCAGCTTGGGCCAGGGGGCTGGGAGCACCGGGGAGCTGTTTTTT.

The V gene is TRBV4-1, the J gene TRBJ1-1; 7 bases line up with TRBD1. Looked up from germline, CDR1 is MGHRA and CDR2 is YSYEKL. This CDR3 is 17 amino acids long. V shed 0 bases and J 4 bases; nucleotides not matched to a gene: 11. CDR3 in amino acids: CASSQDPPGQLVTEAFF. The DNA for the CDR3 is TGCGCCAGCAGCCAAGACCCGCCGGGACAGTTAGTCACTGAAGCTTTCTTT.

The gene calls are TRBV27 and TRBJ1-5; no firm D call. V dropped 5 bases and J dropped 10 bases, with 15 bases sitting between them. CDR1 and CDR2 from the germline V gene are MNHEY and SMNVEV (reference sequence). This CDR3 has 13 residues. DNA for the CDR3: TGTGCCAGCAGTCAATACCCCTTTTACCCCCAGCATTTT. Protein sequence: CASSQYPFYPQHF.

The CDR3: CSVVLDRGETQYF. In DNA, the CDR3 is TGCAGCGTTGTACTGGACAGGGGAGAGACCCAGTACTTC. The genes are TRBV29-1 and TRBJ2-5; 9 bases line up with TRBD1. The CDR3 is 13 amino acids. Germline V gene sequence: CDR1 SQVTM, CDR2 ANQGSEA. V dropped 4 bases and J dropped 4; count of bases not matched to a gene: 4.

This chain connects TRBV7-6 to TRBJ1-1; no definite D call. CDR1 is SGHVS, CDR2 FNYEAQ, per germline. V lost 1 base and J lost 2, with 8 bases in between. The CDR3 contains 14 residues. CDR3: CASSLVGVNTEAFF. Written as DNA, the CDR3 is TGTGCCAGCAGCTTAGTCGGGGTCAACACTGAAGCTTTCTTT.

The V gene is TRBV7-2, the J gene TRBJ2-3; 11 bases are a match to TRBD2. Losses at the gene ends were 4 bases for V and 7 bases for J; bases not matched to a gene: 10. This CDR3 is built from 16 residues. Germline loops: CDR1 SGHTA, CDR2 FQGNSA. The CDR3 sequence is CASSSYTSGSINTQYF. CDR3 nucleotides: TGTGCCAGCAGCTCCTATACTAGCGGGAGTATCAATACGCAGTATTTT.

The rearrangement links TRBV19 to TRBJ2-7; a weak D match, TRBD2 (6 bases). The CDR3 loop spans 14 amino acids. Germline CDR1 reads LNHDA; CDR2 reads SQIVND (reference sequence). Trimming pared 9 bases from V and 2 bases from J, leaving 17 bases between. DNA for the CDR3: TGTGCCAGCAGCCGCGGGATGAGCCCCTACGAGCAGTACTTC. Residues: CASSRGMSPYEQYF.

The V and J genes are TRBV9 and TRBJ1-2; D remains ambiguous. Germline-derived CDR1 and CDR2 are SGDLS and YYNGEE. V was shortened by 0 bases and J by 4 bases, with 4 bases between the two germline ends. This CDR3 comprises 12 residues. In DNA, the CDR3 is TGTGCCAGCAGCGTAGATGGCTATGGCTACACCTTC. Translated: CASSVDGYGYTF. The whole variable domain, remainder taken from reference TRBV9 and TRBJ1-2, is DSGVTQTPKHLITATGQRVTLRCSPRSGDLSVYWYQQSLDQGLQFLIQYYNGEERAKGNILERFSAQQFPDLHSELNLSSLELGDSALYFCASSVDGYGYTFGSGTRLTVV.

This clone occurred once. This chain connects TRBV4-2 to TRBJ2-7; 9 bases agree with TRBD1. This CDR3 is 15 amino acids long. The V and J ends lost 6 bases and 7 bases, in that order; junction bases with no gene match: 13. Germline loops: CDR1 LGHNA, CDR2 YNFKEQ. Written as DNA, the CDR3 is TGTGCCAGCAGTCTAGAGACAACAGGGGGCTTGGAGCAGTACTTC. Its translation is CASSLETTGGLEQYF.

In its sample, this clone was seen a few times. This same CDR3 is encoded by further DNA sequences in the sample. The chain recombines TRBV18 with TRBJ1-5, with D possibly being TRBD1 (5 bases). The V gene's germline CDR1 is KGHSH and CDR2 LQKENI. The germline V and J ends were trimmed by 3 bases and 7 bases, with 16 bases remaining between them. This CDR3 spans 15 amino acids. This CDR3 is CASSPWGEIGQPQHF. The CDR3 DNA follows: TGTGCCAGCTCACCGTGGGGGGAGATCGGCCAGCCCCAGCATTTT.

Written as DNA, the CDR3 is TGTGCCAGCAGCTTGGTGGGCGGAGGAAACACCATATATTTT. Translating it yields CASSLVGGGNTIYF. The chain has TRBV5-6 and TRBJ1-3, with D unclear. This CDR3 comprises 14 residues. CDR1 and CDR2 from the germline V gene are SGHDT and YYEEEE. Trimming shortened V by 0 bases and J by 4 bases, and 8 bases separated the two germline ends.

The chain employs TRBV4-1 and TRBJ2-1, with TRBD2 identical over 15 bases. The J segment lost 7 bases and the V segment lost 0 bases, leaving 13 bases of the junction unmatched. CDR3 length: 20 amino acids. Germline assignment: CDR1 MGHRA and CDR2 YSYEKL. The CDR3, as DNA: TGCGCCAGCAGCCAAGACCAGGGGGGGACTAGCGGGAGGCTCAGGAATGAGCAGTTCTTC. It specifies CASSQDQGGTSGRLRNEQFF.

For this clone: The sample contains more than one DNA sequence encoding this CDR3. This chain connects TRBV2 to TRBJ2-2; the D is unclear. CDR3 length: 15 residues. Germline CDR1 SNHLY, CDR2 FYNNEI. Trimming removed 3 bases at V and 3 bases at J, with 11 bases between. CDR3 bases: TGTGCCAGCAGTGAGCGGCAGGCCGACACCGGGGAGCTGTTTTTT. Amino acid sequence: CASSERQADTGELFF. Full variable domain (missing parts from reference TRBV2 and TRBJ2-2): EPEVTQTPSHQVTQMGQEVILRCVPISNHLYFYWYRQILGQKVEFLVSFYNNEISEKSEIFDDQFSVERPDGSNFTLKIRSTKLEDSAMYFCASSERQADTGELFFGEGSRLTVL.

The chain carries TRBV11-2 and TRBJ2-7; TRBD2 matches 14 bases. Per germline, CDR1 SGHAT and CDR2 FQNNGV. J gave up 4 bases and V 5 bases, and 10 bases lay outside the gene matches. The CDR3 is 17 residues long. This chain's CDR3 is CASSSLGGTSGRYEQYF. CDR3 sequence (DNA): TGTGCCAGCAGCAGCTTAGGTGGGACTAGCGGGAGATACGAGCAGTACTTC.